The entry that follows covers one T cell receptor (beta chain) sequence. Its antigen is not known. The PCR was carried out with 60 Vbeta primers and 13 Jbeta primers. Here immunoSEQ multiplex PCR was the method, and the copy in TCRdb shows in-frame clones only, minus some. Of 100,000 to 150,000 clones in the sample, roughly 63% are singletons; the top ten hold 1.6%. These data originate in a study of cytomegalovirus exposure and HLA in healthy donors. On the study more broadly: Among the 300 to 450 genotyped donors, 65% to 85% were placed in the Caucasian-associated ancestry cluster. Study-level results: Previous analysis showed most TCR beta V segments were productive about 87% or about 30% of the time. Among TCR beta chains, those listed as cytomegalovirus-associated numbered more than 150. A later analysis associated around 17,000 TCR beta sequences with HLA alleles at a 0.05 false discovery rate.

The V gene's germline CDR1 is SGHRS and CDR2 YFSETQ. CDR3 length: 16 amino acids. V was shortened by 4 bases and J by 2 bases, with 15 bases between the two germline ends. The source is a man under 40 in good health and CMV-seropositive. The sample taken for sequencing was PBMCs. V usage is TRBV5-1 and J usage is TRBJ1-4; D perhaps matches TRBD1 (6 bases). DNA of the CDR3: TGCGCCAGCAGCGACGATCCAGGGGCGACTAATGAAAAACTGTTTTTT. Translation gives CASSDDPGATNEKLFF.